Listed here is a single T cell receptor beta chain. Sequenced by immunoSEQ multiplex PCR; TCRdb stores in-frame clones only, minus some. The repertoire includes approximately 100,000 clones, around 84% of them detected once, and about 4.5% sits in the top ten. This sample is part of a study of T cell responses to AZD1222 COVID-19 vaccine. This specimen consisted of peripheral blood, obtained 28 days after the second AZD1222 dose. The clonotype was recovered from an adult who received the AZD1222 COVID-19 vaccine.

CDR3 sequence: CAWSLPGQIFEKLFF. In nucleotides, the CDR3 is TGTGCCTGGAGTCTCCCGGGACAGATATTTGAAAAACTGTTTTTT. The chain employs TRBV30 and TRBJ1-4; 7 bases align to TRBD1. The germline V gene has CDR1 GTSNPN and CDR2 SVGIG (reference sequence). V lost 2 bases and J lost 7; bases outside the gene matches: 10. The CDR3 totals 15 residues. Together with reference TRBV30 and TRBJ1-4, the CDR3 gives the full variable domain: SQTIHQWPATLVQPVGSPLSLECTVEGTSNPNLYWYRQAAGRGLQLLFYSVGIGQISSEVPQNLSASRPQDRQFILSSKKLLLSDSGFYLCAWSLPGQIFEKLFFGSGTQLSVL.